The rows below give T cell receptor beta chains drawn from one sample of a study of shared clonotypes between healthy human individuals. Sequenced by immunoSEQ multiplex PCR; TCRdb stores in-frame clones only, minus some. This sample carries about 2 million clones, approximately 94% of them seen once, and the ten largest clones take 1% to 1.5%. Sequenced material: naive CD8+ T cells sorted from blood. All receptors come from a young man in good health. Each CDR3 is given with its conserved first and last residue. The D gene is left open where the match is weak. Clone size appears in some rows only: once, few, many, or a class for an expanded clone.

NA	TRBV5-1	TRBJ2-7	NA	CASSLVERDEQYF	TGCGCCAGCAGCTTGGTGGAAAGGGACGAGCAGTACTTC
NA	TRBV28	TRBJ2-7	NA	CASRSTGSYEQYF	TGTGCCAGCAGATCCACAGGCTCCTACGAGCAGTACTTC
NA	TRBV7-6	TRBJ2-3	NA	CASSLGGGADTQYF	TGTGCCAGCAGCTTAGGAGGTGGGGCAGATACGCAGTATTTT
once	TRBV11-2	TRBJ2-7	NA	CATREGGLSYEQYF	TGTGCCACCAGAGAGGGGGGTTTGTCCTACGAGCAGTACTTC
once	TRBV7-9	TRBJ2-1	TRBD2	CASSWTSGGADNEQFF	TGTGCCAGCAGCTGGACTAGCGGGGGGGCGGACAATGAGCAGTTCTTC
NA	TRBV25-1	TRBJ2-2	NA	CASTWAGELFF	TGTGCCAGCACTTGGGCCGGGGAGCTGTTTTTT
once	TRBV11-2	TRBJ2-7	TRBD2	CASSLDSGGEQYF	TGTGCCAGCAGCTTAGATTCGGGAGGCGAGCAGTACTTC
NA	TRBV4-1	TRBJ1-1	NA	CASSQREFTNTEAFF	TGCGCCAGCAGCCAGCGGGAGTTCACTAACACTGAAGCTTTCTTT
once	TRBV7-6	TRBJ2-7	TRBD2	CASSPEASGEQYF	TGTGCCAGCAGCCCTGAGGCTAGCGGAGAGCAGTACTTC
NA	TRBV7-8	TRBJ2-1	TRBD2	CASSSGLAGNTITQFF	TGTGCCAGCAGCTCTGGACTAGCGGGTAATACTATAACGCAGTTCTTC
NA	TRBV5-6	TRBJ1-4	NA	CASSSPDKGANEKLFF	TGTGCCAGCAGCTCACCAGACAAAGGGGCTAATGAAAAACTGTTTTTT
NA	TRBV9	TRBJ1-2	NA	CASSGRQDYGYTF	TGTGCCAGCAGCGGAAGACAGGACTATGGCTACACCTTC
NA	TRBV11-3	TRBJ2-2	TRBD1	CASSLRDRGFNTGELFF	TGTGCCAGCAGCCTGAGGGACAGGGGCTTCAACACCGGGGAGCTGTTTTTT
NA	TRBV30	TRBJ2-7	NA	CAWSSSSYEQYF	TGTGCCTGGAGTTCCTCCTCCTACGAGCAGTACTTC
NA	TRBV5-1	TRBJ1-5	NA	CASSLGDSSNQPQHF	TGCGCCAGCAGCTTGGGAGACAGTAGCAATCAGCCCCAGCATTTT
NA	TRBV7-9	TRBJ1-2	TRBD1	CASSLSSTGGDYGYTF	TGTGCCAGCAGCTTGTCTAGTACAGGGGGCGATTATGGCTACACCTTC
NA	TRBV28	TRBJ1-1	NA	CASSLWPGNTEAFF	TGTGCCAGCAGTTTATGGCCCGGGAACACTGAAGCTTTCTTT
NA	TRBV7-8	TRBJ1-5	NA	CASSPPGFQPQHF	TGTGCCAGCAGCCCACCGGGTTTTCAGCCCCAGCATTTT
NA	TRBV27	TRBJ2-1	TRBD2	CASTRSGGDEQFF	TGTGCCAGCACCCGATCGGGAGGCGATGAGCAGTTCTTC
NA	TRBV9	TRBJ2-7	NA	CASSEDSHPYEQYF	TGTGCCAGCAGCGAGGACTCTCACCCCTACGAGCAGTACTTC
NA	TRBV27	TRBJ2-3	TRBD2	CATGLAFTDTQYF	TGTGCCACCGGACTAGCGTTCACAGATACGCAGTATTTT
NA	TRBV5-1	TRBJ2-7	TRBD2	CASSTGLAGISYEQYF	TGCGCCAGCAGCACCGGACTAGCGGGGATCTCCTACGAGCAGTACTTC
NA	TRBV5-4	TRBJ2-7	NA	CASSPRDTSSYEQYF	TGTGCCAGCAGCCCCCGGGACACAAGCTCCTACGAGCAGTACTTC
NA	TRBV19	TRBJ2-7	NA	CASSEGFEQYF	TGTGCCAGTAGTGAAGGATTCGAGCAGTACTTC
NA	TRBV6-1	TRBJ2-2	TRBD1	CASSEVGTGAGFRELFF	TGTGCCAGCAGTGAAGTTGGGACAGGGGCGGGATTTAGGGAGCTGTTTTTT
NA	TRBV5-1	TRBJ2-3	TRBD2	CASSLEMVGASGSWSTDTQYF	TGCGCCAGCAGCTTGGAAATGGTTGGCGCTAGCGGGAGTTGGAGCACAGATACGCAGTATTTT
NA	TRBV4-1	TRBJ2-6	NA	CASSQLYPFGQGANVLTF	TGCGCCAGCAGCCAGCTTTACCCCTTTGGGCAAGGGGCCAACGTCCTGACTTTC
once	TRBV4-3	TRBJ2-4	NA	CASSQVWGGVETLQYF	TGCGCCAGCAGCCAAGTTTGGGGTGGGGTGGAAACCCTTCAGTACTTC
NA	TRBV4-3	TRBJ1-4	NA	CASSQGDPNEKLFF	TGCGCCAGCAGCCAAGGGGACCCAAATGAAAAACTGTTTTTT
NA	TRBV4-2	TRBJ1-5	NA	CASSQDFGEQPPQHF	TGTGCCAGCAGCCAAGATTTCGGGGAGCAGCCGCCCCAGCATTTT
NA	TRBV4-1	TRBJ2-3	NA	CASSQDGTPADTQYF	TGCGCCAGCAGCCAAGATGGGACACCCGCAGATACGCAGTATTTT
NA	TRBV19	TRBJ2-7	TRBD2	CASSSSGLAGSKIYEQYF	TGTGCCAGTAGTAGCTCAGGACTAGCGGGGAGCAAGATATACGAGCAGTACTTC
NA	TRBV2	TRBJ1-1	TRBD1	CASIGGTVQFTEAFF	TGTGCCAGCATTGGGGGGACAGTTCAGTTCACTGAAGCTTTCTTT
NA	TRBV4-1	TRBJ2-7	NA	CASSQEALPAYEQYF	TGCGCCAGCAGCCAAGAGGCTCTCCCCGCCTACGAGCAGTACTTC
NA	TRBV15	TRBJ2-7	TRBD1	CATSRDLAGGAYEQYF	TGTGCCACCAGCAGAGATCTCGCAGGGGGCGCCTACGAGCAGTACTTC
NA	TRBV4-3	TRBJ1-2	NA	CASSPRGEGINYGYTF	TGCGCCAGCAGCCCCAGAGGGGAGGGGATAAACTATGGCTACACCTTC
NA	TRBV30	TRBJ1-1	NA	CAWRGEETDTEAFF	TGTGCCTGGAGGGGTGAGGAGACCGACACTGAAGCTTTCTTT
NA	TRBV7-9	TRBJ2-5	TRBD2	CASSEGLAGVQETQYF	TGTGCCAGCAGTGAGGGACTAGCGGGAGTCCAAGAGACCCAGTACTTC
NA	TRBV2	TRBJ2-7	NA	CASSATGGGLAYEQYF	TGTGCCAGCAGTGCGACTGGTGGGGGTCTAGCCTACGAGCAGTACTTC
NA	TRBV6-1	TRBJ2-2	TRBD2	CASSSLAVNTGELFF	TGTGCCAGCAGCTCGCTAGCGGTAAACACCGGGGAGCTGTTTTTT
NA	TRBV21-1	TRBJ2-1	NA	CASSAQESSGDSYNEQFF	TGTGCCAGCAGCGCCCAAGAGTCTAGCGGAGACTCCTACAATGAGCAGTTCTTC
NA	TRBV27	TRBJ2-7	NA	CASSFQRGSSYEQYF	TGTGCCAGCAGTTTTCAACGGGGGAGCTCCTACGAGCAGTACTTC
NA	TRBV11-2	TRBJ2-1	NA	CASRRAAGSYNEQFF	TGTGCCAGCAGGAGGGCGGCCGGCTCCTACAATGAGCAGTTCTTC
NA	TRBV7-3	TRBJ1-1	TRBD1	CASSRTGGGEAFF	TGTGCCAGCAGCAGGACAGGGGGCGGTGAAGCTTTCTTT
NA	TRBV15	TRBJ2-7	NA	CATSRDWFEQGVHEQYF	TGTGCCACCAGCAGAGATTGGTTTGAACAGGGTGTCCACGAGCAGTACTTC
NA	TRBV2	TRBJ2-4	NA	CASGPRGGKNIQYF	TGTGCCAGCGGACCACGTGGTGGCAAAAACATTCAGTACTTC
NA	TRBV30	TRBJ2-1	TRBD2	CAWTVPGLEAEQFF	TGTGCCTGGACCGTACCGGGACTAGAAGCTGAGCAGTTCTTC
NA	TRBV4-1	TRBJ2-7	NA	CASSQESLAYEQYF	TGCGCCAGCAGCCAAGAAAGCCTTGCCTACGAGCAGTACTTC
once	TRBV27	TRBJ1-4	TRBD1	CASTLTGGGEKLFF	TGTGCCAGCACGTTGACAGGGGGAGGTGAAAAACTGTTTTTT
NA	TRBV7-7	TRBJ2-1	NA	CASSPDRSSYNEQFF	TGTGCTAGCAGCCCCGACAGGTCGTCCTACAATGAGCAGTTCTTC